The 12 T cell receptor beta chains presented below share a single source sample, sequenced in a study of Graves' ophthalmopathy and Graves' hyperthyroidism. Researchers took RNA transcripts and amplified TCR beta CDR3 regions from them. After a first-round RT-PCR with HTBI primers, a second-round multiplex PCR was run. TCRdb called the multiplex PCR reads again in MiXCR, with one record for every CDR3 protein. The sample holds about 500,000 distinct CDR3 sequences; approximately 15% are singletons and the top ten take more than 8.5%. Material for sequencing was blood. The receptor set was obtained from a young woman with Graves' ophthalmopathy.

The table lists this clonotype with many counts. CDR3 DNA sequence: TGTGCCAGCAGGAGTACCGGGACAGGTGAAGCTTTCTTT. Protein: CASRSTGTGEAFF. The rearrangement uses TRBV3-1 and TRBJ1-1, with 8 nucleotides matching TRBD1. The germline V gene encodes CDR1 LGHDT and CDR2 YNNKEL (reference sequence). The CDR3 consists of 13 residues. The V segment lost 6 bases and the J segment 7 bases; nucleotides outside the gene matches: 7.

This clonotype was counted ten times or more. Here the CDR3 reads CASSLEGGVIYGYTF. The CDR3 DNA reads as TGTGCCAGCAGCTTAGAAGGGGGCGTTATCTATGGCTACACCTTC. The genes are TRBV7-8 and TRBJ1-2; 7 bases match TRBD1. CDR1 is SGHVS and CDR2 is FQNEAQ in the germline V gene. The trim removed 1 base at V and 4 bases at J, leaving 6 bases unmatched. The CDR3 consists of 15 residues.

The gene calls are TRBV27 and TRBJ1-2; D possibly corresponds to TRBD1 (6 bases). Germline-derived CDR1 and CDR2 are MNHEY and SMNVEV (reference sequence). The length of the CDR3 is 13 residues. Deletions cut 6 bases from V and 8 bases from J, with 16 bases between. The CDR3 sequence is CASRGGGLGGYTF. In nucleotides, the CDR3 is TGTGCCAGCAGGGGGGGGGGGCTCGGGGGCTACACCTTC.

The J gene is TRBJ2-7, the V gene TRBV14, with 9 bases aligning to TRBD1. The ends lost 2 bases at V and 5 bases at J; junction bases unmatched: 10. Per the germline V gene, CDR1 is SGHDN and CDR2 is FVKESK. This CDR3 is built from 16 residues. The chain's CDR3 is CASSQRRYRGLNEQYF. CDR3 DNA: TGTGCCAGCAGCCAACGAAGATACAGGGGGCTCAACGAGCAGTACTTC.

This clonotype has a count of ten or more. The chain couples TRBV3-1 to TRBJ1-2; the D is unclear. The V gene's germline CDR1 is LGHDT and CDR2 YNNKEL (reference sequence). The CDR3 contains 16 residues. Trimming shortened V by 0 bases and J by 0 bases, and 11 bases separated the two germline ends. CDR3 sequence (DNA): TGTGCCAGCAGCCAAGATCCGACAACCGCTAACTATGGCTACACCTTC. It codes for CASSQDPTTANYGYTF.

This clonotype was counted at least ten times. The chain employs TRBV27 and TRBJ2-5, with 12 positions matching TRBD2. J gave up 5 bases and V 7 bases, and 8 bases lay outside the gene matches. CDR1 MNHEY and CDR2 SMNVEV come from the germline V gene (reference sequence). This CDR3 comprises 15 residues. In nucleotides, the CDR3 is TGTGCCAGCATCCATCTAGCGGGGGGGCGTGAGACCCAGTACTTC. As protein: CASIHLAGGRETQYF.

In this sample, this clonotype turned up many times. The chain recombines TRBV27 with TRBJ2-7, with D perhaps matching TRBD1 (6 bases). Trimming took off 1 base at V and 5 bases at J, with 15 bases between the two ends. From germline, CDR1 is MNHEY and CDR2 SMNVEV (reference sequence). The CDR3 has 15 amino acids. CDR3 region: CASSLFQGLVDEQYF. The CDR3 DNA follows: TGTGCCAGCAGTTTATTCCAGGGGCTCGTGGACGAGCAGTACTTC.

This chain links TRBV28 with TRBJ2-7; 9 positions agree with TRBD1. The CDR3 spans 16 residues. The V gene's germline CDR1 is MDHEN and CDR2 SYDVKM. Trimming removed 8 bases from V and 4 bases from J; junction bases left unmatched: 15. The CDR3 DNA reads TGTGCCAGCGAAAACGGGGACAGGGACCGGGTATACGAGCAGTACTTC. Protein sequence: CASENGDRDRVYEQYF.

Many counts were recorded for this clonotype. V is TRBV28 and J is TRBJ1-1, with TRBD1 matching 7 bases. V shed 4 bases, J shed 11 bases, and the junction held 10 bases outside the gene matches. The CDR3 contains 13 residues. Germline loops: CDR1 MDHEN, CDR2 SYDVKM. CDR3 sequence (DNA): TGTGCCAGCAGTTCCGACAGGGATCGTGCCGCTTTCTTT. Its translation: CASSSDRDRAAFF.

Only a few counts were recorded for this clonotype. The chain uses TRBV2 and TRBJ1-5; possible D gene TRBD1, 6 bases. This CDR3 region has 14 residues. The germline V and J ends were trimmed by 7 bases and 8 bases, with 18 bases remaining between them. The germline V gene has CDR1 SNHLY and CDR2 FYNNEI. The CDR3 region is CASKLGGGKKPQHF. CDR3 DNA: TGTGCCAGCAAGCTAGGGGGGGGAAAAAAGCCCCAGCATTTT.

The gene calls are TRBV27 and TRBJ2-2, with a tentative D call TRBD2 (6 bases). V shed 3 bases and J shed 2 bases, with 10 bases lying between them. Germline V lookup: CDR1 MNHEY, CDR2 SMNVEV (reference sequence). This CDR3 is 15 amino acids long. CDR3 residues: CASSLFGSNTGELFF. In DNA, the CDR3 is TGTGCCAGCAGTTTGTTCGGGAGTAACACCGGGGAGCTGTTTTTT.

This clonotype was counted ten times or more. This sequence joins TRBV6-1 and TRBJ1-2, with a tentative D call TRBD1 (6 bases). Looked up from germline, CDR1 is MNHNS and CDR2 is SASEGT. This CDR3 contains 16 residues. V lost 5 bases and J 3 bases, leaving 19 bases between the germline ends. This CDR3 is CASSRGRGAPYYGYTF. DNA for the CDR3: TGTGCCAGCAGTCGAGGGCGGGGGGCCCCATACTATGGCTACACCTTC.